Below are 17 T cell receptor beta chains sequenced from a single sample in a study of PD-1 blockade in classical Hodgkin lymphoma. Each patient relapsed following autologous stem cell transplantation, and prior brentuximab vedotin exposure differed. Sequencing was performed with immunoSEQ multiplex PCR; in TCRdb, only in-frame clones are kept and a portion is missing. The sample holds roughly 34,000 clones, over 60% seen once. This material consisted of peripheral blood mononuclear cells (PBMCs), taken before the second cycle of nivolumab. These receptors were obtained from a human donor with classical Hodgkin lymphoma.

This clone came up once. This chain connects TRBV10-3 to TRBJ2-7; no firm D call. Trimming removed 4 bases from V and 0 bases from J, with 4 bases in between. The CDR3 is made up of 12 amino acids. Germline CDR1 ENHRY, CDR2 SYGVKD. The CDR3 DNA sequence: TGTGCCATCAGTGTCAGCTCCTACGAGCAGTACTTC. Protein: CAISVSSYEQYF.

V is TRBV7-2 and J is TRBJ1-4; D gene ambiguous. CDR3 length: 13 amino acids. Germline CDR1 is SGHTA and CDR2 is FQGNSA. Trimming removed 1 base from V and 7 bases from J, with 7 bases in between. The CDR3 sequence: CASSLVLREKLFF. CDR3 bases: TGTGCCAGCAGCTTAGTTCTTCGTGAAAAACTGTTTTTT.

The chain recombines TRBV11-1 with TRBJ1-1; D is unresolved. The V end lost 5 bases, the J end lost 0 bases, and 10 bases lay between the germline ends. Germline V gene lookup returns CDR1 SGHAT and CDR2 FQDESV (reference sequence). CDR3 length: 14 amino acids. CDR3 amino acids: CASSPMALNTEAFF. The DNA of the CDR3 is TGTGCCAGCAGCCCCATGGCCCTGAACACTGAAGCTTTCTTT. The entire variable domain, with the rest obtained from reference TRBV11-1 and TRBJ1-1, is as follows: EAEVAQSPRYKITEKSQAVAFWCDPISGHATLYWYRQILGQGPELLVQFQDESVVDDSQLPKDRFSAERLKGVDSTLKIQPAELGDSAMYLCASSPMALNTEAFFGQGTRLTVV.

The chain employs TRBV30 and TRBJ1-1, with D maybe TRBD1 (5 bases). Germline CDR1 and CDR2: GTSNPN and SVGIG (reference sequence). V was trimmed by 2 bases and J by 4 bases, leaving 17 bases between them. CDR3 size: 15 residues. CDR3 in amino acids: CAWSPLGLGGTEAFF. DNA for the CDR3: TGTGCCTGGAGTCCCCTCGGGTTGGGGGGCACTGAAGCTTTCTTT.

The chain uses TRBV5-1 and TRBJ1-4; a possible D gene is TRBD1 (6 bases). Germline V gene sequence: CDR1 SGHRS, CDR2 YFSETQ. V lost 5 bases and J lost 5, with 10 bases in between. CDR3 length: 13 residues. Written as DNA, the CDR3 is TGCGCCAGCAGGGGGGCCGGGAATGAAAAACTGTTTTTT. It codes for CASRGAGNEKLFF. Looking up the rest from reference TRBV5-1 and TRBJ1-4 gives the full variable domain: KAGVTQTPRYLIKTRGQQVTLSCSPISGHRSVSWYQQTPGQGLQFLFEYFSETQRNKGNFPGRFSGRQFSNSRSEMNVSTLELGDSALYLCASRGAGNEKLFFGSGTQLSVL.

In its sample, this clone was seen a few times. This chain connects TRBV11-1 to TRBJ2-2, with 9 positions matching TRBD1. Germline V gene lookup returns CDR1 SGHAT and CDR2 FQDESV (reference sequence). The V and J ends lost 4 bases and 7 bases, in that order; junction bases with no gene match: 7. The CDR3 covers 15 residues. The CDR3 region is CASSSRDREDGELFF. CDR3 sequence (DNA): TGTGCCAGCAGCTCCCGGGACAGGGAAGACGGGGAGCTGTTTTTT. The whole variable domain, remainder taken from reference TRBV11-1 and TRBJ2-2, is EAEVAQSPRYKITEKSQAVAFWCDPISGHATLYWYRQILGQGPELLVQFQDESVVDDSQLPKDRFSAERLKGVDSTLKIQPAELGDSAMYLCASSSRDREDGELFFGEGSRLTVL.

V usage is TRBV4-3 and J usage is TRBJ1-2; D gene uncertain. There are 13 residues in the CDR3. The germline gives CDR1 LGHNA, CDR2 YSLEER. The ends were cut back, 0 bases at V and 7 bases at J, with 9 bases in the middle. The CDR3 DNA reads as TGCGCCAGCAGCCAAGAGAGGGAATCTGGCTACACCTTC. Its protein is CASSQERESGYTF.

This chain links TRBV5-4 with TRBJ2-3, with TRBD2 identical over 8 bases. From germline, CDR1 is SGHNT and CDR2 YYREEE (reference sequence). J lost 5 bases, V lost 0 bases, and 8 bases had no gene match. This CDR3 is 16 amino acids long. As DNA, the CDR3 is TGTGCCAGCAGCTTGGAGTTAGCGGGGACGGGAGATACGCAGTATTTT. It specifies CASSLELAGTGDTQYF.

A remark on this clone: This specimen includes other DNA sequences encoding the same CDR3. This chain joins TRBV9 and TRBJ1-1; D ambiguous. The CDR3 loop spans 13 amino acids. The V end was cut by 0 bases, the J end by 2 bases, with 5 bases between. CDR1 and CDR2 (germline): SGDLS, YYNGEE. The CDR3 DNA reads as TGTGCCAGCAGCGTAGATAGAAACACTGAAGCTTTCTTT. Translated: CASSVDRNTEAFF.

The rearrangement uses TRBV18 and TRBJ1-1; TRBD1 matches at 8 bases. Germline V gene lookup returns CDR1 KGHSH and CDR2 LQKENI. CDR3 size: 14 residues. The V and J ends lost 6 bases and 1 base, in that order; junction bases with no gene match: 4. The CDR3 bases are TGTGCCAGCTCTCAAGGACAGGGGAACACTGAAGCTTTCTTT. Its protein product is CASSQGQGNTEAFF.

The CDR3 sequence: CASSFLGQQNGYTF. The CDR3 nucleotides are TGTGCCAGCAGTTTCCTCGGACAGCAGAATGGCTACACCTTC. The chain carries TRBV27 and TRBJ1-2, with a tentative D call TRBD1 (6 bases). Germline V gene lookup returns CDR1 MNHEY and CDR2 SMNVEV (reference sequence). The CDR3 is 14 residues long. Trimming left V 3 bases short and J 6 bases short, with 14 bases between.

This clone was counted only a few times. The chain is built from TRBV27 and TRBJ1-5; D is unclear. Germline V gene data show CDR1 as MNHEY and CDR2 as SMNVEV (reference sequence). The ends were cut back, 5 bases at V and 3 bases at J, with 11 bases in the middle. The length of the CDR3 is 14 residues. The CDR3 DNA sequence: TGTGCCAGCAGTCCCTCTAAAAACAATCAGCCCCAGCATTTT. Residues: CASSPSKNNQPQHF.

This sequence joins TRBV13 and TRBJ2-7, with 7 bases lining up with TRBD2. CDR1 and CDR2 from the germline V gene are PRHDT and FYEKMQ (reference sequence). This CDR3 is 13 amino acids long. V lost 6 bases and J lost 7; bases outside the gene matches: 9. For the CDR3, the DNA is TGTGCCAGCAGTCCGACGGGGGGAGGTGAGCAGTACTTC. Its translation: CASSPTGGGEQYF.

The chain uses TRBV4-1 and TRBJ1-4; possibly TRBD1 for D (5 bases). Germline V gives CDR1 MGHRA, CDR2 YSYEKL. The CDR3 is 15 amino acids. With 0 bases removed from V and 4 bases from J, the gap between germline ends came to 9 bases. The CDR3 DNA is TGCGCCAGCAGCCAAGAAAGGGGCCTTAATGAAAAACTGTTTTTT. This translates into CASSQERGLNEKLFF.

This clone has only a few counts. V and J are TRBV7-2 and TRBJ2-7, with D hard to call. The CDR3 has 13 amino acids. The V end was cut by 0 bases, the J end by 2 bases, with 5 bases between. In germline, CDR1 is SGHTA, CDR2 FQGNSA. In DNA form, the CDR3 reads TGTGCCAGCAGCTTAGCAGGGCCCTACGAGCAGTACTTC. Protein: CASSLAGPYEQYF. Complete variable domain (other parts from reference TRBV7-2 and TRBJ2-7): GAGVSQSPSNKVTEKGKDVELRCDPISGHTALYWYRQSLGQGLEFLIYFQGNSAPDKSGLPSDRFSAERTGGSVSTLTIQRTQQEDSAVYLCASSLAGPYEQYFGPGTRLTVT.

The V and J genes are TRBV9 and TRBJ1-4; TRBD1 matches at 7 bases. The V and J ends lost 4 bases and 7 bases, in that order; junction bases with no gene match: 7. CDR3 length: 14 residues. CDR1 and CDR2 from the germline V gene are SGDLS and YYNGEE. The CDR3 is CASSQDRYSEKLFF. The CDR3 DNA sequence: TGTGCCAGCAGCCAGGACAGGTATAGTGAAAAACTGTTTTTT.

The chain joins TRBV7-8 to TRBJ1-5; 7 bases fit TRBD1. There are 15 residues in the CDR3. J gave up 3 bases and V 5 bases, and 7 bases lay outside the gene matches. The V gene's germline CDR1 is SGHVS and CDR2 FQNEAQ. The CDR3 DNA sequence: TGTGCCAGCAGCCCCAGACAGGGACCCAATCAGCCCCAGCATTTT. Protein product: CASSPRQGPNQPQHF.